These 32 T cell receptor beta chains were all obtained from the same sample, sequenced in a study of response to subunit inactivated influenza vaccine. TCRdb fed the RT-PCR reads into MiXCR, producing one record per CDR3 protein. The sample holds 400,000 to 650,000 distinct CDR3 sequences; about 7.2% are singletons and the top ten take under 15%. Material: PBMCs from blood, obtained 23 to 25 months after vaccination. Source of these receptors: a man between 50 and 70 years old who received an inactivated influenza vaccine.

This clonotype was seen only a few times. The genes are TRBV28 and TRBJ1-2, with 10 bases matching TRBD1. CDR1 is MDHEN and CDR2 is SYDVKM in the germline V gene. CDR3 size: 14 residues. Losses at the gene ends were 3 bases for V and 5 bases for J; bases not matched to a gene: 3. This CDR3 is CASSLSDRGYGYTF. CDR3 DNA: TGTGCCAGCAGTTTGTCGGACAGGGGGTATGGCTACACCTTC.

This clonotype was seen many times. The chain has TRBV28 and TRBJ2-5, with D maybe TRBD1 (6 bases). Between the trimmed V and J ends, which lost 3 bases and 3 bases, there was a span of 23 bases. Germline V gene sequence: CDR1 MDHEN, CDR2 SYDVKM. The CDR3 consists of 18 residues. CDR3 nucleotides: TGTGCCAGCAGTTTCTATCTGGGTGGCCGTCGGGACAAAGAGACCCAGTACTTC. Translating it yields CASSFYLGGRRDKETQYF.

This clonotype was recorded many times. The V gene is TRBV11-2, the J gene TRBJ2-5, with no clear D. Germline V gene sequence: CDR1 SGHAT, CDR2 FQNNGV. V was trimmed by 5 bases and J by 2 bases, leaving 9 bases between them. CDR3 length equals 13 residues. The CDR3 here is CASSQGLQETQYF. CDR3 sequence (DNA): TGTGCCAGCAGCCAAGGTTTGCAAGAGACCCAGTACTTC.

The gene calls are TRBV10-3 and TRBJ2-5; 7 bases line up with TRBD2. There are 14 residues in the CDR3. From germline, CDR1 is ENHRY and CDR2 SYGVKD. As DNA, the CDR3 is TGTGCTCACTCTAAGGGCGGGAGCGAGGAGACCCAGTACTTC. Protein: CAHSKGGSEETQYF.

This chain uses TRBV4-2 with TRBJ2-1; D call uncertain. Trimming took off 4 bases at V and 9 bases at J, with 10 bases between the two ends. CDR1 and CDR2 (germline): LGHNA, YNFKEQ. CDR3 length: 12 amino acids. The CDR3 protein is CASSPLRSEQFF. The CDR3 DNA is TGTGCCAGCAGCCCCCTACGCAGTGAGCAGTTCTTC.

The chain employs TRBV4-3 and TRBJ2-3; 8 positions match TRBD2. The CDR3 contains 17 residues. Germline V lookup: CDR1 LGHNA, CDR2 YSLEER. J lost 5 bases, V lost 1 base, and 11 bases had no gene match. The CDR3 loop reads CASSQASGLRSGDTQYF. The CDR3 DNA follows: TGCGCCAGCAGCCAAGCTAGCGGGTTACGTTCCGGAGATACGCAGTATTTT.

The chain recombines TRBV6-2 or TRBV6-3 with TRBJ1-1; D is uncertain. Germline CDR1 reads MNHEY; CDR2 reads SVGEGT. The CDR3 consists of 18 residues. Trimming removed 4 bases from V and 0 bases from J, with 21 bases in between. In DNA form, the CDR3 reads TGTGCCAGCAGTTCCCGACTGGAATTCACCCCTCTGAACACTGAAGCTTTCTTT. Translated: CASSSRLEFTPLNTEAFF.

This clonotype was detected many times. The chain links TRBV3-1 to TRBJ1-3; D gene unclear. This CDR3 is 15 amino acids long. The germline V and J ends were trimmed by 3 bases and 0 bases, with 9 bases remaining between them. Germline CDR1 LGHDT, CDR2 YNNKEL (reference sequence). CDR3 residues: CASSHFSSSGNTIYF. In nucleotides, the CDR3 is TGTGCCAGCAGCCATTTTTCGAGCTCTGGAAACACCATATATTTT.

This clonotype was counted between two and nine times. CDR3 loop: CSVERRGGSYNEQFF. For the CDR3, the DNA is TGCAGCGTTGAACGGCGGGGGGGTTCCTACAATGAGCAGTTCTTC. The chain recombines TRBV29-1 with TRBJ2-1; TRBD2 matches at 9 bases. CDR3 length: 15 amino acids. CDR1 and CDR2 (germline): SQVTM, ANQGSEA. V lost 2 bases, J lost 1 base, and 3 bases stayed unmatched.

This chain uses TRBV10-1 with TRBJ1-3; D is uncertain. Germline loops: CDR1 WNHNN, CDR2 SYGVQD (reference sequence). The CDR3 runs 14 residues. With 0 bases removed from V and 2 bases from J, the gap between germline ends came to 5 bases. The DNA of the CDR3 is TGCGCCAGCAGTGAGTCCGGGGCTGGAAACACCATATATTTT. As protein: CASSESGAGNTIYF.

This clonotype was counted ten times or more. V is TRBV7-2 and J is TRBJ2-5; no definite D call. The V gene lost 3 bases and the J gene lost 5 bases, with 13 bases spanning the gap. This CDR3 is built from 14 residues. Germline V lookup: CDR1 SGHTA, CDR2 FQGNSA. The CDR3 spells CASSFNGRRETQYF. The DNA for the CDR3 is TGTGCCAGCAGCTTTAATGGGCGCAGGGAGACCCAGTACTTC.

This clonotype was counted between two and nine times. The chain is built from TRBV20-1 and TRBJ2-1, with 11 bases matching TRBD2. The germline V gene has CDR1 DFQATT and CDR2 SNEGSKA (reference sequence). V was clipped by 5 bases and J by 4 bases; unmatched bases: 7. This CDR3 spans 15 amino acids. The CDR3, as DNA: TGCAGTGCTCGATATAGCGGGAGGGGGTACAATGAGCAGTTCTTC. It encodes CSARYSGRGYNEQFF.

This rearrangement joins TRBV9 to TRBJ2-5, with D unresolved. Germline CDR1 SGDLS, CDR2 YYNGEE. The CDR3 extends over 14 amino acids. V dropped 0 bases and J dropped 0 bases, with 6 bases sitting between them. CDR3 residues: CASSVGSYQETQYF. For the CDR3, the DNA is TGTGCCAGCAGCGTAGGTTCGTACCAAGAGACCCAGTACTTC.

The gene calls are TRBV5-4 and TRBJ2-7; 9 bases fit TRBD2. The CDR3 sequence is 17 residues long. J lost 3 bases, V lost 7 bases, and 17 bases had no gene match. CDR1 is SGHNT and CDR2 is YYREEE in the germline V gene (reference sequence). DNA of the CDR3: TGTGCCAGCGCTCCACCACCCAGCAGCGGGAGGAACTACGAGCAGTACTTC. This encodes CASAPPPSSGRNYEQYF.

The V and J genes are TRBV27 and TRBJ2-7; 7 bases match TRBD2. Germline-derived CDR1 and CDR2 are MNHEY and SMNVEV (reference sequence). The CDR3 is made up of 15 amino acids. Trimming at V came to 3 bases and at J to 4 bases, leaving 9 bases not matched to a gene. CDR3 DNA: TGTGCCAGCAGTTTTCGGTCGGGGGGTGATTACGAGCAGTACTTC. As protein: CASSFRSGGDYEQYF.

This clonotype has ten or more counts. V is TRBV28 and J is TRBJ2-5, with TRBD2 identical over 7 bases. This CDR3 is 13 amino acids long. With V trimmed by 1 base and J by 7 bases, 3 bases remained unmatched. Germline V gene data show CDR1 as MDHEN and CDR2 as SYDVKM. The CDR3 nucleotides are TGTGCCAGCAGTTTATTACAGCGGGGGACCCAGTACTTC. Translated, it gives CASSLLQRGTQYF.

The sample holds many counts of this clonotype. The chain combines TRBV5-1 with TRBJ2-5, with D hard to call. The CDR3 totals 13 residues. Trimming removed 4 bases from V and 9 bases from J, with 16 bases in between. The germline gives CDR1 SGHRS, CDR2 YFSETQ. CDR3 sequence: CASSMDPTRAQYF. The CDR3 region has the DNA TGCGCCAGCAGCATGGACCCTACCCGGGCCCAGTACTTC.

There are a few counts of this clonotype. The rearrangement joins TRBV27 to TRBJ2-2; 7 bases align to TRBD1. V gave up 4 bases and J gave up 1 base; unmatched junction bases: 6. Germline lookup yields CDR1 MNHEY and CDR2 SMNVEV (reference sequence). This CDR3 spans 16 amino acids. CDR3 in amino acids: CASSWKGQQNTGELFF. The CDR3, as DNA: TGTGCCAGCAGTTGGAAGGGACAGCAGAACACCGGGGAGCTGTTTTTT.

Only a few counts were recorded for this clonotype. V usage is TRBV5-1 and J usage is TRBJ2-7; maybe TRBD1 (6 bases). The CDR3 covers 15 residues. Germline V gene sequence: CDR1 SGHRS, CDR2 YFSETQ. V was shortened by 4 bases and J by 3 bases, with 17 bases between the two germline ends. The CDR3 region is CASSPIETGGYEQYF. The CDR3 bases are TGCGCCAGCAGCCCTATTGAGACAGGAGGCTACGAGCAGTACTTC.

The chain combines TRBV4-1 with TRBJ1-5; D gene ambiguous. V lost 0 bases and J lost 6, with 9 bases in between. The CDR3 sequence is 14 residues long. The germline gives CDR1 MGHRA, CDR2 YSYEKL. The CDR3 DNA follows: TGCGCCAGCAGCCAAGATGGGGTAGGTCAGCCCCAGCATTTT. As protein: CASSQDGVGQPQHF.

Many counts were recorded for this clonotype. The genes are TRBV29-1 and TRBJ1-1; no definite D call. Trimming took 4 bases from V and 2 from J, leaving 8 bases between them. Germline CDR1 SQVTM, CDR2 ANQGSEA. This CDR3 comprises 12 residues. The CDR3 DNA follows: TGCAGCGTTGGGGCAGCTAACACTGAAGCTTTCTTT. Residues: CSVGAANTEAFF.

This clonotype has just a few counts. The rearrangement uses TRBV6-5 and TRBJ2-3, with D possibly being TRBD1 (5 bases). Germline V CDR1 and CDR2: MNHEY, SVGAGI. V lost 0 bases to trimming and J lost 0 bases, with 10 bases between them. The CDR3 loop spans 16 amino acids. The CDR3 nucleotides are TGTGCCAGCAGTTACTCTGACAGAACTAGCACAGATACGCAGTATTTT. This codes for CASSYSDRTSTDTQYF.

This clonotype was found many times. The chain is built from TRBV2 and TRBJ2-3; D uncertain. Per the germline V gene, CDR1 is SNHLY and CDR2 is FYNNEI. V shed 6 bases and J shed 0 bases, with 10 bases lying between them. This CDR3 has 14 residues. The CDR3 here is CASRGRWSTDTQYF. CDR3 coding DNA: TGTGCCAGCAGGGGAAGATGGAGCACAGATACGCAGTATTTT.

This clonotype appeared many times. CDR3 amino acids: CASSPRAGAYEQYF. In nucleotides, the CDR3 is TGTGCCAGCTCGCCCCGGGCAGGGGCCTACGAGCAGTACTTC. This sequence joins TRBV18 and TRBJ2-7; TRBD1 is a possible D gene (6 bases). Germline-derived CDR1 and CDR2 are KGHSH and LQKENI. V was cut by 6 bases and J by 2 bases, with 14 bases left in between. There are 14 residues in the CDR3.

In this sample, this clonotype turned up once. The chain has TRBV2 and TRBJ1-2, with D possibly TRBD1 on 6 matching bases. V was shortened by 6 bases and J by 1 base, with 9 bases between the two germline ends. The CDR3 spans 13 residues. Germline V gene sequence: CDR1 SNHLY, CDR2 FYNNEI. This CDR3 is CASRDSVNYGYTF. The CDR3 nucleotides are TGTGCCAGCAGGGACAGCGTTAACTATGGCTACACCTTC.

With respect to this clonotype: Sequence at one end of the junction differs from germline and may be a read error. J is TRBJ2-2 and V is TRBV12-3 or TRBV12-4; tentative D call: TRBD2 (5 bases). CDR3 length equals 14 residues. DNA of the CDR3: TGTGCCAGCGGTTTCCCGGGGAGCACCGGGGAGCTGTTTTTT. The encoded protein is CASGFPGSTGELFF.

This clonotype was seen a handful of times. This sequence joins TRBV5-1 and TRBJ2-2; TRBD1 matches 11 bases. The CDR3 spans 16 residues. Germline V gene lookup returns CDR1 SGHRS and CDR2 YFSETQ. The V segment lost 2 bases and the J segment 4 bases; nucleotides outside the gene matches: 4. CDR3 DNA sequence: TGCGCCAGCAGCTTCCGGGACAGGGGGATCACCGGGGAGCTGTTTTTT. This gives the protein CASSFRDRGITGELFF.

This clonotype has just a few counts. The chain links TRBV5-8 to TRBJ2-3; D is ambiguous. The CDR3 consists of 9 residues. Trimming left V 3 bases short and J 11 bases short, with 4 bases between. Germline CDR1 reads SGHTS; CDR2 reads YDEGEE. CDR3 coding DNA: TGTGCCAGCAGCTACAAGCAGTATTTT. It codes for CASSYKQYF.

The table lists this clonotype with a few counts. The chain couples TRBV20-1 to TRBJ1-1, with a tentative D call TRBD1 (5 bases). The CDR3 covers 15 residues. CDR1 and CDR2 (germline): DFQATT, SNEGSKA (reference sequence). Between the trimmed V and J ends, which lost 6 bases and 0 bases, there was a span of 17 bases. The CDR3 protein is CSAKKPGGVNTEAFF. In DNA, the CDR3 is TGCAGTGCCAAGAAGCCGGGGGGGGTGAACACTGAAGCTTTCTTT.

This clonotype was detected a few times. Since a much larger clone is just one base distant, this may be a read error. The CDR3 DNA is TGCAGCGTTGCAGAGGGTCACAATGGCTACACCTTC. This translates into CSVAEGHNGYTF. V is TRBV29-1 and J is TRBJ1-2; no clear D. This CDR3 has 12 amino acids. Germline loops: CDR1 SQVTM, CDR2 ANQGSEA. V lost 4 bases, J lost 6 bases, and 12 bases lay in between.

This clonotype was counted only a few times. V and J are TRBV11-1 and TRBJ2-2; D is unresolved. In germline, CDR1 is SGHAT, CDR2 FQDESV (reference sequence). Between the trimmed V and J ends, which lost 4 bases and 0 bases, there was a span of 12 bases. The CDR3 loop spans 16 amino acids. This CDR3 reads CASSSLGRANTGELFF. The CDR3, as DNA: TGTGCCAGCAGCTCTCTTGGAAGGGCGAACACCGGGGAGCTGTTTTTT.

The chain employs TRBV7-2 and TRBJ2-1; 11 nucleotides match TRBD2. The CDR3 length is 15 residues. Germline V CDR1 and CDR2: SGHTA, FQGNSA. V was clipped by 1 base and J by 9 bases; unmatched bases: 5. CDR3 coding DNA: TGTGCCAGCAGCTTAGAACTAGCGGGAGTGGGTGAGCAGTTCTTC. It specifies CASSLELAGVGEQFF. The full variable domain, completed using reference TRBV7-2 and TRBJ2-1, is GAGVSQSPSNKVTEKGKDVELRCDPISGHTALYWYRQSLGQGLEFLIYFQGNSAPDKSGLPSDRFSAERTGGSVSTLTIQRTQQEDSAVYLCASSLELAGVGEQFFGPGTRLTVL.